Presented here are 13 T cell receptor beta chains from one specimen sequenced in a study of STAT5B mutations in CD4+ large granular lymphocyte leukemia. Sequenced by immunoSEQ multiplex PCR; TCRdb stores in-frame clones only, minus some. The sample contains tens of thousands of clones, 78% of which appear only once. Sequencing was performed on CD4+ T cells from blood buffy coats. The receptors derive from a human donor in good health.

The chain links TRBV7-3 to TRBJ1-2; 9 bases align to TRBD1. Per germline, CDR1 SGHTA and CDR2 FQGTGA. The CDR3 totals 14 residues. After removal of 5 bases from V and 8 bases from J, the junction contained 9 bases not matched to a gene. The DNA of the CDR3 is TGTGCCAGCAGCAAGGACAGGGGCCCGGGGGGCTACACCTTC. Translating gives CASSKDRGPGGYTF.

The V call is TRBV4-1, the J call TRBJ1-6; 7 bases align to TRBD1. The CDR3 totals 15 residues. Germline values: CDR1 MGHRA, CDR2 YSYEKL. V gave up 1 base and J gave up 8 bases; unmatched junction bases: 5. CDR3 DNA sequence: TGCGCCAGCAGCCAAGGTGGACAGGTATATTCACCCCTCCACTTT. Its protein is CASSQGGQVYSPLHF.

The chain employs TRBV10-3 and TRBJ2-3, with 7 bases lining up with TRBD1. Germline CDR1 reads ENHRY; CDR2 reads SYGVKD. Losses at the gene ends were 6 bases for V and 9 bases for J; bases not matched to a gene: 6. This CDR3 has 12 residues. The CDR3 nucleotides read TGTGCCATCAGCGACAGGGAAGGGACGCAGTATTTT. This translates into CAISDREGTQYF.

The chain links TRBV9 to TRBJ2-1, with 11 positions matching TRBD2. Germline V gene data show CDR1 as SGDLS and CDR2 as YYNGEE. The CDR3 contains 17 residues. The J segment lost 5 bases and the V segment lost 3 bases, leaving 10 bases of the junction unmatched. CDR3 amino acids: CASSAGAGGLADNEQFF. CDR3 nucleotides: TGTGCCAGCAGCGCCGGGGCAGGGGGACTAGCGGACAATGAGCAGTTCTTC.

J is TRBJ2-6 and V is TRBV27; D remains unclear. V was pared by 4 bases and J by 0 bases, with 16 bases between. Germline-derived CDR1 and CDR2 are MNHEY and SMNVEV (reference sequence). This CDR3 has 18 amino acids. Written as DNA, the CDR3 is TGTGCCAGCAGTTCGGACCCCCGGATCACCTCTGGGGCCAACGTCCTGACTTTC. It yields the protein CASSSDPRITSGANVLTF.

The sample holds a few counts of this clone. The V call is TRBV10-3, the J call TRBJ1-5; no clear D. The CDR3 spans 18 residues. In germline, CDR1 is ENHRY, CDR2 SYGVKD. Trimming removed 0 bases at V and 1 base at J, with 16 bases between. CDR3 in amino acids: CAISESIYQDRSNQPQHF. The CDR3 nucleotides read TGTGCCATCAGTGAGTCGATCTACCAGGATAGGAGCAATCAGCCCCAGCATTTT.

V and J are TRBV5-1 and TRBJ2-3; 9 bases align to TRBD2. The J segment lost 7 bases and the V segment lost 0 bases, leaving 9 bases of the junction unmatched. The CDR3 is 16 amino acids. Germline V gene data show CDR1 as SGHRS and CDR2 as YFSETQ. This CDR3 is CASSLAASGIINTQYF. The CDR3 bases are TGCGCCAGCAGCTTGGCAGCTAGCGGGATTATAAATACGCAGTATTTT.

This clone was recorded a few times. The chain links TRBV29-1 to TRBJ1-1, with D maybe TRBD1 (5 bases). V lost 1 base and J lost 4, with 10 bases in between. CDR1 is SQVTM and CDR2 is ANQGSEA in the germline V gene. The length of the CDR3 is 13 residues. CDR3 protein: CSVEGSGGTEAFF. The CDR3 nucleotides are TGCAGCGTTGAAGGTTCGGGGGGCACTGAAGCTTTCTTT.

For the CDR3, the DNA is TGTGCCAGCAGCCTTACAGGACCTCTAGCCAAAAACATTCAGTACTTC. It specifies CASSLTGPLAKNIQYF. V usage is TRBV27 and J usage is TRBJ2-4; D may be TRBD1 (5 bases). The CDR3 contains 16 residues. Looked up from germline, CDR1 is MNHEY and CDR2 is SMNVEV (reference sequence). V was cut by 6 bases and J by 0 bases, with 15 bases left in between.

This clone has a handful of counts. This chain connects TRBV6-1 to TRBJ2-1; perhaps TRBD1 as D (5 bases). Germline V lookup: CDR1 MNHNS, CDR2 SASEGT. V shed 1 base and J shed 5 bases, with 15 bases lying between them. CDR3 length equals 16 residues. This CDR3 reads CASSEDPGPWDNEQFF. For the CDR3, the DNA is TGTGCCAGCAGTGAAGACCCAGGGCCCTGGGACAATGAGCAGTTCTTC.

The chain uses TRBV11-2 and TRBJ2-2; D possibly matches TRBD1 or TRBD2 (5 bases each). Deletions cut 11 bases from V and 1 base from J, with 14 bases between. The length of the CDR3 is 14 residues. The germline CDR1 and CDR2 sequences are SGHAT and FQNNGV. This chain's CDR3 is CAGLGQGNTGELFF. Here the CDR3 DNA reads TGTGCCGGACTTGGGCAGGGGAACACCGGGGAGCTGTTTTTT.

The V and J genes are TRBV5-6 and TRBJ2-3, with a tentative D call TRBD2 (5 bases). Germline values: CDR1 SGHDT, CDR2 YYEEEE. The CDR3 runs to 12 residues. Trimming pared 4 bases from V and 4 bases from J, leaving 7 bases between. CDR3 region: CASSRAADTQYF. CDR3 nucleotide sequence: TGTGCCAGCAGCAGAGCGGCAGATACGCAGTATTTT.

This chain joins TRBV10-1 and TRBJ2-7, with D perhaps matching TRBD1 (6 bases). The germline V and J ends were trimmed by 6 bases and 4 bases, with 22 bases remaining between them. CDR3 length: 16 amino acids. The germline V gene encodes CDR1 WNHNN and CDR2 SYGVQD (reference sequence). CDR3 protein: CASRGAGSDTPYEQYF. As DNA, the CDR3 is TGCGCCAGCAGGGGGGCAGGGAGCGACACCCCGTACGAGCAGTACTTC.